Below, one TCR beta chain is given with its context. Enrollment of patients from Seattle took place during active infection, with longitudinal follow-up. This record belongs to a study of blood T cell repertoires in COVID-19. On the study more broadly: Nucleic acid was either cDNA or gDNA, and it came from T cells, B-cell-depleted T cells, or PBMCs.

Methods used by the authors: Researchers report that nucleated cell counts were estimated from reference gene primer amplification. Repertoires were generated with immunoSEQ multiplex PCR, while TCRdb's copy carries only in-frame clones and drops some. V, J and clone size derive from that table, while D and trimming were established from the DNA sequence. Of more than 300,000 clones listed, approximately 87% are singletons. Sequencing was performed on peripheral blood. The TCR sequence derives from a woman aged 45 to 65 with COVID-19, enrolled during active disease.

In DNA form, the CDR3 reads TGTGCCAGCAGCCAGATCGGGACAGGGTTTCTCGTCTATGGCTACACCTTC. Translation: CASSQIGTGFLVYGYTF. The chain has TRBV3-1 (or the pseudogene TRBV3-2) and TRBJ1-2; TRBD1 agrees at 9 bases. The germline gives CDR1 LGHDT, CDR2 YNNKEL (reference sequence). CDR3 length: 17 amino acids. V shed 3 bases and J 4 bases; nucleotides not matched to a gene: 12.